Following are 27 T cell receptor beta chains from one sample sequenced in a study of blood T cell repertoires in COVID-19. The method was immunoSEQ multiplex PCR; TCRdb's version includes in-frame clones alone and lacks a portion of them. Of about 70,000 clones in the sample, approximately 80% are singletons; the top ten hold 15% to 20%. The source material was peripheral blood. The source of these receptors is a man in his 70s who had recovered from COVID-19.

The V call is TRBV6-2 or TRBV6-3, the J call TRBJ2-7; 9 bases are shared with TRBD1. The germline CDR1 and CDR2 sequences are MNHEY and SVGEGT. CDR3 length: 13 amino acids. The V and J ends lost 5 bases and 7 bases, in that order; junction bases with no gene match: 6. The CDR3 coding sequence is TGTGCCAGCAGTACCTTGGGACAGGGAGAGCAGTACTTC. It specifies CASSTLGQGEQYF.

The chain couples TRBV6-2 or TRBV6-3 to TRBJ2-1; TRBD2 is a possible D gene (5 bases). Trimming took 4 bases from V and 0 from J, leaving 19 bases between them. CDR3 length equals 18 residues. Germline CDR1 and CDR2: MNHEY and SVGEGT. The CDR3 is CASSSPGFRASSYNEQFF. In DNA form, the CDR3 reads TGTGCCAGCAGTTCCCCGGGGTTTCGCGCCAGCTCCTACAATGAGCAGTTCTTC.

The chain links TRBV7-9 to TRBJ1-2; no firm D call. The CDR3 sequence is 14 residues long. CDR1 and CDR2 from the germline V gene are SEHNR and FQNEAQ (reference sequence). Deletions cut 3 bases from V and 8 bases from J, with 16 bases between. CDR3 in amino acids: CASSFQTVNRGYTF. The CDR3 DNA is TGTGCCAGCAGCTTTCAAACCGTTAATCGGGGCTACACCTTC.

V is TRBV12-3 or TRBV12-4 and J is TRBJ1-4; D possibly corresponds to TRBD1 (5 bases). The CDR3 has 12 residues. Trimming removed 6 bases at V and 13 bases at J, with 15 bases between. The CDR3 reads CASRQAFGGLFF. In DNA form, the CDR3 reads TGTGCCAGCAGACAGGCGTTCGGGGGACTGTTTTTT.

This rearrangement joins TRBV6-5 to TRBJ1-3; D possibly corresponds to TRBD1 (6 bases). Per the germline V gene, CDR1 is MNHEY and CDR2 is SVGAGI. Trimming pared 6 bases from V and 3 bases from J, leaving 9 bases between. CDR3 length equals 13 residues. The CDR3 region is CASRQDSGNTIYF. The CDR3 nucleotides read TGTGCCAGCAGACAGGACAGTGGAAACACCATATATTTT.

V and J are TRBV28 and TRBJ2-7, with D possibly being TRBD1 (5 bases). V was clipped by 8 bases and J by 2 bases, with 13 bases between them. Germline CDR1 MDHEN, CDR2 SYDVKM. The CDR3 has 13 residues. CDR3 coding DNA: TGTGCCAGCGCTCCTCAGGGTCCCTACGAGCAGTACTTC. It specifies CASAPQGPYEQYF.

The gene calls are TRBV28 and TRBJ2-3; TRBD2 matches 8 bases. V was pared by 8 bases and J by 5 bases, with 6 bases of the junction left unmatched. CDR1 is MDHEN, CDR2 SYDVKM, per germline. The CDR3 runs 13 residues. In nucleotides, the CDR3 is TGTGCCAGCCGGGGGGGCGCTCAAGATACGCAGTATTTT. Translating gives CASRGGAQDTQYF. The full variable domain, with the rest looked up from reference TRBV28 and TRBJ2-3, is DVKVTQSSRYLVKRTGEKVFLECVQDMDHENMFWYRQDPGLGLRLIYFSYDVKMKEKGDIPEGYSVSREKKERFSLILESASTNQTSMYLCASRGGAQDTQYFGPGTRLTVL.

The chain combines TRBV7-9 with TRBJ2-2; TRBD2 matches at 14 bases. CDR3 size: 16 residues. The V and J ends lost 5 bases and 3 bases, in that order; junction bases with no gene match: 2. The V gene's germline CDR1 is SEHNR and CDR2 FQNEAQ (reference sequence). The CDR3 sequence: CASSVGLAGDTGELFF. For the CDR3, the DNA is TGTGCCAGCAGCGTGGGACTAGCGGGAGACACCGGGGAGCTGTTTTTT.

The gene calls are TRBV7-9 and TRBJ2-3; D gene unclear. The CDR3 covers 14 residues. Germline lookup yields CDR1 SEHNR and CDR2 FQNEAQ (reference sequence). Trimming removed 2 bases from V and 0 bases from J, with 6 bases in between. CDR3 DNA sequence: TGTGCCAGCAGCTTAATTACTAGCACAGATACGCAGTATTTT. Protein product: CASSLITSTDTQYF. Using reference TRBV7-9 and TRBJ2-3 for the parts outside the CDR3, the full variable domain is DTGVSQNPRHKITKRGQNVTFRCDPISEHNRLYWYRQTLGQGPEFLTYFQNEAQLEKSRLLSDRFSAERPKGSFSTLEIQRTEQGDSAMYLCASSLITSTDTQYFGPGTRLTVL.

This clone was seen a few times. The chain couples TRBV29-1 to TRBJ1-4; no clear D. This CDR3 contains 11 residues. Trimming pared 2 bases from V and 7 bases from J, leaving 5 bases between. In germline, CDR1 is SQVTM, CDR2 ANQGSEA. The CDR3 DNA reads TGCAGCGTTGAATTGAGTGAAAAACTGTTTTTT. It encodes CSVELSEKLFF.

CDR3 protein: CAAPGGGMNTEAFF. DNA for the CDR3: TGTGCCGCCCCGGGGGGGGGTATGAACACTGAAGCTTTCTTT. The chain joins TRBV30 to TRBJ1-1, with D possibly being TRBD1 (5 bases). Trimming cost V 8 bases and J 0 bases, with 16 bases left between them. Germline V lookup: CDR1 GTSNPN, CDR2 SVGIG (reference sequence). The CDR3 has 14 amino acids.

The chain links TRBV4-2 to TRBJ1-1; 8 bases align to TRBD1. Germline CDR1 LGHNA, CDR2 YNFKEQ. V was clipped by 7 bases and J by 1 base; unmatched bases: 14. CDR3 length: 17 amino acids. In DNA form, the CDR3 reads TGTGCCAGCAACCGGTTAGGTGCAGGGGGCCCGAACACTGAAGCTTTCTTT. Translated, it gives CASNRLGAGGPNTEAFF.

CDR3 sequence: CASRDRAQNTEAFF. The CDR3 coding sequence is TGTGCCAGCAGGGACAGGGCGCAGAACACTGAAGCTTTCTTT. The genes are TRBV2 and TRBJ1-1, with TRBD1 matching 8 bases. Germline CDR1 is SNHLY and CDR2 is FYNNEI. This CDR3 comprises 14 residues. Trimming at V came to 6 bases and at J to 1 base, leaving 4 bases not matched to a gene.

This clone has a handful of counts. The rearrangement uses TRBV9 and TRBJ1-6; D gene ambiguous. Germline V CDR1 and CDR2: SGDLS, YYNGEE. The V end was cut by 0 bases, the J end by 8 bases, with 6 bases between. This CDR3 has 13 residues. The CDR3 here is CASSVEPDSPLHF. In DNA, the CDR3 is TGTGCCAGCAGCGTAGAGCCGGATTCACCCCTCCACTTT. The whole variable domain, remainder taken from reference TRBV9 and TRBJ1-6, is DSGVTQTPKHLITATGQRVTLRCSPRSGDLSVYWYQQSLDQGLQFLIQYYNGEERAKGNILERFSAQQFPDLHSELNLSSLELGDSALYFCASSVEPDSPLHFGNGTRLTVT.

The rearrangement links TRBV30 to TRBJ1-3; no reliable D call. The V end lost 0 bases, the J end lost 0 bases, and 6 bases lay between the germline ends. CDR1 GTSNPN and CDR2 SVGIG come from the germline V gene (reference sequence). The CDR3 spans 14 residues. In nucleotides, the CDR3 is TGTGCCTGGAGTGTACAAATCTCTGGAAACACCATATATTTT. The encoded protein is CAWSVQISGNTIYF.

This clone has more than one count but fewer than ten. The gene calls are TRBV3-1 (or the pseudogene TRBV3-2) and TRBJ1-4; D may be TRBD1 (5 bases). Germline V gives CDR1 LGHDT, CDR2 YNNKEL (reference sequence). This CDR3 has 15 amino acids. Trimming left V 1 base short and J 3 bases short, with 9 bases between. The CDR3 DNA sequence: TGTGCCAGCAGCCAAGCCGGGGGAGCTAATGAAAAACTGTTTTTT. It yields the protein CASSQAGGANEKLFF.

This chain links TRBV30 with TRBJ2-7; 8 bases map to TRBD1. J lost 2 bases, V lost 4 bases, and 4 bases had no gene match. Germline values: CDR1 GTSNPN, CDR2 SVGIG (reference sequence). The CDR3 length is 13 residues. As DNA, the CDR3 is TGTGCCTGGATACGGGACAGGCCCTACGAGCAGTACTTC. It encodes CAWIRDRPYEQYF. The full variable domain, its missing parts supplied by reference TRBV30 and TRBJ2-7, is SQTIHQWPATLVQPVGSPLSLECTVEGTSNPNLYWYRQAAGRGLQLLFYSVGIGQISSEVPQNLSASRPQDRQFILSSKKLLLSDSGFYLCAWIRDRPYEQYFGPGTRLTVT.

As regards this clone: Mismatch with germline at one junction end may stem from a read error. CDR3 amino acids: CASSIRQGSDEQYF. The CDR3 nucleotides read TGTGCCAGTAGTATCCGACAGGGCTCCGACGAGCAGTACTTC. The V gene is TRBV19, the J gene TRBJ2-7, with 7 bases aligning to TRBD1. Germline V CDR1 and CDR2: LNHDA, SQIVND (reference sequence). This CDR3 spans 14 amino acids.

This clone was observed a few times. The J gene is TRBJ1-1, the V gene TRBV5-8; D ambiguous. The CDR3 is 15 residues long. The germline V and J ends were trimmed by 4 bases and 0 bases, with 13 bases remaining between them. From germline, CDR1 is SGHTS and CDR2 YDEGEE. Here the CDR3 DNA reads TGTGCCAGCAGCCCCCGGGAGACTTTGAACACTGAAGCTTTCTTT. Translating gives CASSPRETLNTEAFF.

V gene TRBV4-1 combines with J gene TRBJ1-2; TRBD1 might be the D (5 bases). The CDR3 has 14 residues. Germline V gene lookup returns CDR1 MGHRA and CDR2 YSYEKL. Trimming removed 1 base at V and 7 bases at J, with 13 bases between. As DNA, the CDR3 is TGCGCCAGCAGCCAAGTCTCGCAGGGAACTGGCTACACCTTC. Encoded protein: CASSQVSQGTGYTF.

The chain links TRBV6-4 to TRBJ2-3, with no clear D. This CDR3 is built from 15 residues. The V gene lost 0 bases and the J gene lost 2 bases, with 9 bases spanning the gap. Germline-derived CDR1 and CDR2 are MRHNA and SNTAGT. In nucleotides, the CDR3 is TGTGCCAGCAGTGACTCGAGCACGTACACAGATACGCAGTATTTT. It yields the protein CASSDSSTYTDTQYF.

This chain joins TRBV6-5 and TRBJ1-1; D gene unclear. The CDR3 is made up of 14 amino acids. Germline CDR1 reads MNHEY; CDR2 reads SVGAGI. The V and J ends lost 2 bases and 6 bases respectively, with 13 bases between them. As DNA, the CDR3 is TGTGCCAGCAGTTACGAACGCCGACGGGCTGAAGCTTTCTTT. Its translation: CASSYERRRAEAFF.

The V gene is TRBV4-2, the J gene TRBJ1-4; no reliable D call. Germline loops: CDR1 LGHNA, CDR2 YNFKEQ. Trimming took off 4 bases at V and 0 bases at J, with 12 bases between the two ends. The length of the CDR3 is 16 residues. CDR3 in amino acids: CASSRAPASTNEKLFF. CDR3 coding DNA: TGTGCCAGCAGCCGGGCCCCGGCGTCAACTAATGAAAAACTGTTTTTT.

The rearrangement uses TRBV28 and TRBJ2-1, with 10 nucleotides matching TRBD2. CDR1 is MDHEN, CDR2 SYDVKM, per germline. CDR3 size: 16 residues. Unmatched junction bases numbered 11, after V lost 2 bases and J lost 10 bases. Here the CDR3 DNA reads TGTGCCAGCAGTTTAGGATCTAGCGGGAGTCCCAAAGAGCAGTTCTTC. Translating it yields CASSLGSSGSPKEQFF.

CDR3 nucleotides: TGTGCCAGTAGTGGCGGGGGCTACGAGCAGTACTTC. Its translation is CASSGGGYEQYF. The chain links TRBV19 to TRBJ2-7; 7 bases agree with TRBD2. The CDR3 is 12 residues long. Germline loops: CDR1 LNHDA, CDR2 SQIVND (reference sequence). With V trimmed by 5 bases and J by 3 bases, 1 base remained unmatched.

The chain combines TRBV7-6 with TRBJ2-3; a weak D match, TRBD1 (6 bases). Between the trimmed V and J ends, which lost 1 base and 0 bases, there was a span of 8 bases. Germline assignment: CDR1 SGHVS and CDR2 FNYEAQ. The CDR3 runs 15 residues. The CDR3, as DNA: TGTGCCAGCAGCTTAGAGGGGGACAGCACAGATACGCAGTATTTT. Its translation: CASSLEGDSTDTQYF. Variable domain in full (rest from reference TRBV7-6 and TRBJ2-3): GAGVSQSPRYKVTKRGQDVALRCDPISGHVSLYWYRQALGQGPEFLTYFNYEAQQDKSGLPNDRFSAERPEGSISTLTIQRTEQRDSAMYRCASSLEGDSTDTQYFGPGTRLTVL.

V gene TRBV7-2 combines with J gene TRBJ1-3; D perhaps matches TRBD1 (6 bases). The CDR3 is 15 amino acids. Looked up from germline, CDR1 is SGHTA and CDR2 is FQGNSA. Trimming pared 5 bases from V and 2 bases from J, leaving 13 bases between. The CDR3 region is CASSPNRATGNTIYF. CDR3 DNA sequence: TGTGCCAGCAGCCCAAACAGGGCAACTGGAAACACCATATATTTT.